This T cell receptor (beta chain) was sequenced in a study of the immune and genomic landscape of osteosarcoma. At the level of the study: Patients were 45% to 65% male; 77% had localized disease.

Regarding this clone: Its antigen is undetermined.

Findings and limits, study-wide: Clonality was benchmarked against external normal skin and healthy blood data. Average productive clonality was more than 0.08, with a maximum of roughly 0.3. Clonality was higher in immune-hot C3 than cold C1, yet still low.

This CDR3 is 15 amino acids long. The germline V and J ends were trimmed by 3 bases and 2 bases, with 12 bases remaining between them. Germline V CDR1 and CDR2: SGDLS, YYNGEE. Assay: immunoSEQ multiplex PCR; the TCRdb copy retains only in-frame clones and omits some. The data contain around 3,000 clones, about three quarters of them singletons. The material sequenced was tumor tissue from a local recurrence in the femur. The sequence came from a man between 18 and 35 years old with osteosarcoma. The chain joins TRBV9 to TRBJ1-5; D gene unclear. The CDR3 DNA sequence: TGTGCCAGCAGCGCCGGAACTCTAGGCAATCAGCCCCAGCATTTT. Translation: CASSAGTLGNQPQHF.